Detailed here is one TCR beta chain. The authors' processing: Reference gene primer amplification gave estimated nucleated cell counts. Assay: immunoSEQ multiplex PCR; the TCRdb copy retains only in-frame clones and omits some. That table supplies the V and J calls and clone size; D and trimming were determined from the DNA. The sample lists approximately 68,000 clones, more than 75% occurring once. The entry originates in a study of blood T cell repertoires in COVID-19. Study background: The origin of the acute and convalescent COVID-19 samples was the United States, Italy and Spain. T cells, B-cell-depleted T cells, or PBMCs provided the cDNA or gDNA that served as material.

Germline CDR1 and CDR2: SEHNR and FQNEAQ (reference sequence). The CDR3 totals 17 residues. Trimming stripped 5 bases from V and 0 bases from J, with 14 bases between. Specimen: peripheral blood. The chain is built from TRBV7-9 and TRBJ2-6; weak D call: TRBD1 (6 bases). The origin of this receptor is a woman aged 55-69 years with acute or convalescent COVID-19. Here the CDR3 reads CASSAWTAISGANVLTF. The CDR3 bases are TGTGCCAGCAGCGCCTGGACAGCTATCTCTGGGGCCAACGTCCTGACTTTC.